These 26 T cell receptor beta chains came from one sample sequenced in a study of cytomegalovirus exposure and HLA in healthy donors. PCR primers comprised 60 Vbeta and 13 Jbeta primers. Sequencing used immunoSEQ multiplex PCR; TCRdb keeps in-frame clones, though not all of them. The sample holds about 140,000 clones. The sample comprised PBMCs. The receptors were sampled from a young woman in good health and CMV-seronegative.

The CDR3 loop is CASNNRETGELFF. The CDR3 DNA is TGTGCCAGCAATAACAGGGAGACCGGGGAGCTGTTTTTT. The rearrangement joins TRBV2 to TRBJ2-2, with D maybe TRBD1 (6 bases). This CDR3 comprises 13 residues. Germline assignment: CDR1 SNHLY and CDR2 FYNNEI. Trimming took off 7 bases at V and 5 bases at J, with 11 bases between the two ends.

This chain joins TRBV2 and TRBJ1-6; D is perhaps TRBD1 (6 bases). Between the trimmed V and J ends, which lost 7 bases and 3 bases, there was a span of 7 bases. The CDR3 has 13 residues. The germline CDR1 and CDR2 sequences are SNHLY and FYNNEI. Here the CDR3 DNA reads TGTGCCAGCATGGACAGCTATAATTCACCCCTCCACTTT. Protein product: CASMDSYNSPLHF.

The chain joins TRBV11-1 to TRBJ2-1; D gene unclear. CDR1 and CDR2 from the germline V gene are SGHAT and FQDESV (reference sequence). The CDR3 totals 15 residues. V shed 0 bases and J shed 8 bases, with 14 bases lying between them. CDR3 amino acids: CASSLAPGLEDEQFF. The CDR3, as DNA: TGTGCCAGCAGCTTAGCTCCGGGTCTCGAGGATGAGCAGTTCTTC.

The rearrangement links TRBV30 to TRBJ1-2; unclear D gene. Trimming removed 0 bases at V and 6 bases at J, with 20 bases between. The germline V gene has CDR1 GTSNPN and CDR2 SVGIG (reference sequence). The CDR3 covers 16 residues. CDR3 region: CAWSVLEDLPRDGYTF. CDR3 bases: TGTGCCTGGAGTGTTTTGGAGGATCTCCCTAGGGATGGCTACACCTTC. The whole variable domain, filled in from reference TRBV30 and TRBJ1-2, reads SQTIHQWPATLVQPVGSPLSLECTVEGTSNPNLYWYRQAAGRGLQLLFYSVGIGQISSEVPQNLSASRPQDRQFILSSKKLLLSDSGFYLCAWSVLEDLPRDGYTFGSGTRLTVV.

Notes on this clone: The junction does not match germline at one end; this may be a read error. This chain connects TRBV7-7 to TRBJ2-1; 10 nucleotides line up with TRBD2. This CDR3 region has 19 residues. Germline V CDR1 and CDR2: SSHAT, FNYEAQ (reference sequence). CDR3 coding DNA: TGTGCTAGCAGCTTGGTTCTAGCGGGAGTTGGGGTTGGGGACAATGAGCAGTTCTTC. Amino acid sequence: CASSLVLAGVGVGDNEQFF.

The chain links TRBV7-8 to TRBJ2-7, with a possible D match to TRBD2 (6 bases). Germline loops: CDR1 SGHVS, CDR2 FQNEAQ. The CDR3 consists of 14 residues. The germline V and J ends were trimmed by 3 bases and 3 bases, with 12 bases remaining between them. CDR3 sequence (DNA): TGTGCCAGCAGCTTTCTCGGGAGTGGCTACGAGCAGTACTTC. It is translated as CASSFLGSGYEQYF.

CDR3 residues: CASSPGTGVYEQYF. The DNA for the CDR3 is TGTGCCAGTAGTCCCGGGACAGGGGTCTACGAGCAGTACTTC. This chain links TRBV19 with TRBJ2-7; TRBD1 agrees at 10 bases. Unmatched junction bases numbered 4, after V lost 5 bases and J lost 3 bases. CDR3 length: 14 residues. In germline, CDR1 is LNHDA, CDR2 SQIVND (reference sequence).

V usage is TRBV18 and J usage is TRBJ2-1; D possibly corresponds to TRBD1 (5 bases). The germline gives CDR1 KGHSH, CDR2 LQKENI. The CDR3 totals 15 residues. V lost 0 bases and J 12 bases, leaving 18 bases between the germline ends. Here the CDR3 reads CASSPPETIRRVQFF. CDR3 nucleotide sequence: TGTGCCAGCTCACCACCAGAAACAATCCGCAGGGTGCAGTTCTTC.

Worth noting for this clone: An end of the junction differs from the germline gene, which may be a read error. This rearrangement joins TRBV2 to TRBJ2-2; 12 bases map to TRBD2. The CDR3 totals 14 residues. Germline V CDR1 and CDR2: SNHLY, FYNNEI. The CDR3 is CASSEVLAGGGLFF. The CDR3 region has the DNA TGTGCCAGCAGTGAAGTCCTAGCGGGAGGGGGGCTGTTTTTT.

The chain couples TRBV7-3 to TRBJ2-1, with 12 bases matching TRBD2. The germline gives CDR1 SGHTA, CDR2 FQGTGA. The CDR3 runs to 16 residues. Unmatched junction bases numbered 5, after V lost 4 bases and J lost 4 bases. The CDR3 nucleotides are TGTGCCAGCAGCTCGACTAGCGGGAGCTTATACAATGAGCAGTTCTTC. It yields the protein CASSSTSGSLYNEQFF.

This chain connects TRBV7-8 to TRBJ2-5; D is undetermined. Germline V gives CDR1 SGHVS, CDR2 FQNEAQ. Deletions cut 7 bases from V and 5 bases from J, with 23 bases between. The CDR3 totals 16 residues. The CDR3 is CASTETEDTSPETQYF. CDR3 DNA: TGTGCCAGCACCGAAACTGAGGATACAAGTCCTGAGACCCAGTACTTC.

In nucleotides, the CDR3 is TGTGCCAGCAGCTTGAGGGGGCAGGGCACTGAAGCTTTCTTT. It specifies CASSLRGQGTEAFF. This chain joins TRBV7-8 and TRBJ1-1, with 7 bases matching TRBD1. This CDR3 has 14 amino acids. The germline gives CDR1 SGHVS, CDR2 FQNEAQ. Losses at the gene ends were 3 bases for V and 4 bases for J; bases not matched to a gene: 5.

This rearrangement joins TRBV11-3 to TRBJ2-1; D remains ambiguous. Between the trimmed V and J ends, which lost 1 base and 6 bases, there was a span of 13 bases. CDR3 size: 15 residues. CDR1 and CDR2 from the germline V gene are SGHNT and YENEEA. The CDR3 DNA follows: TGTGCCAGCAGCTTAGGGGCAGTCCCCGGCAATGAGCAGTTCTTC. It translates to CASSLGAVPGNEQFF. Supplemented by reference TRBV11-3 and TRBJ2-1, the full variable domain reads EAGVVQSPRYKIIEKKQPVAFWCNPISGHNTLYWYLQNLGQGPELLIRYENEEAVDDSQLPKDRFSAERLKGVDSTLKIQPAELGDSAVYLCASSLGAVPGNEQFFGPGTRLTVL.

The chain joins TRBV6-6 to TRBJ1-2, with TRBD1 identical over 8 bases. The ends lost 4 bases at V and 0 bases at J; junction bases unmatched: 7. The CDR3 contains 16 residues. CDR1 is MNHNY, CDR2 SVGAGI, per germline (reference sequence). CDR3 sequence reads: CASSSRTGRTNYGYTF. In nucleotides, the CDR3 is TGTGCCAGCAGTTCACGGACAGGGCGGACTAACTATGGCTACACCTTC.

The chain uses TRBV5-1 and TRBJ2-2, with 8 bases aligning to TRBD1. The junction had 7 bases not matched to a gene; V was cut back by 3 bases and J by 6 bases. This CDR3 region has 15 residues. CDR1 and CDR2 from the germline V gene are SGHRS and YFSETQ. Here the CDR3 DNA reads TGCGCCAGCAGCTCAGGACAGGGCGTTGCCGGGGAGCTGTTTTTT. Translated: CASSSGQGVAGELFF. The complete variable domain, with remaining parts taken from reference TRBV5-1 and TRBJ2-2, reads KAGVTQTPRYLIKTRGQQVTLSCSPISGHRSVSWYQQTPGQGLQFLFEYFSETQRNKGNFPGRFSGRQFSNSRSEMNVSTLELGDSALYLCASSSGQGVAGELFFGEGSRLTVL.

V usage is TRBV5-5 and J usage is TRBJ2-7, with TRBD2 as a possible D gene (5 bases). V lost 4 bases to trimming and J lost 2 bases, with 22 bases between them. The CDR3 covers 17 residues. Germline V lookup: CDR1 SGHKS, CDR2 YYEKEE (reference sequence). The CDR3 reads CASSRPSAGMVTYEQYF. The DNA for the CDR3 is TGTGCCAGCAGCCGCCCCTCCGCGGGCATGGTCACCTACGAGCAGTACTTC. The whole variable domain, remainder taken from reference TRBV5-5 and TRBJ2-7, is DAGVTQSPTHLIKTRGQQVTLRCSPISGHKSVSWYQQVLGQGPQFIFQYYEKEERGRGNFPDRFSARQFPNYSSELNVNALLLGDSALYLCASSRPSAGMVTYEQYFGPGTRLTVT.

This chain connects TRBV5-4 to TRBJ1-1; no firm D call. The V and J ends lost 0 bases and 3 bases respectively, with 12 bases between them. Germline V CDR1 and CDR2: SGHNT, YYREEE (reference sequence). The CDR3 is made up of 15 amino acids. The CDR3, as DNA: TGTGCCAGCAGCTTGGCCACTCCCGTCGACACTGAAGCTTTCTTT. Residues: CASSLATPVDTEAFF.

The J gene is TRBJ1-2, the V gene TRBV7-6; 7 nucleotides align to TRBD1. The CDR3 totals 14 residues. Germline lookup yields CDR1 SGHVS and CDR2 FNYEAQ. Trimming at V came to 5 bases and at J to 2 bases, leaving 5 bases not matched to a gene. The CDR3 sequence is CASSPEDRNYGYTF. CDR3 nucleotides: TGTGCCAGCAGCCCCGAGGACAGGAACTATGGCTACACCTTC.

V and J are TRBV6-5 and TRBJ1-2; D is undetermined. Germline V gene lookup returns CDR1 MNHEY and CDR2 SVGAGI. V lost 2 bases, J lost 2 bases, and 6 bases lay in between. The CDR3 has 13 residues. The CDR3 sequence is CASSYLENYGYTF. In DNA, the CDR3 is TGTGCCAGCAGTTACCTAGAAAACTATGGCTACACCTTC.

The chain uses TRBV19 and TRBJ1-4; 7 bases fit TRBD1. The CDR3 consists of 15 residues. The germline V gene has CDR1 LNHDA and CDR2 SQIVND (reference sequence). V was pared by 7 bases and J by 8 bases, with 13 bases of the junction left unmatched. DNA of the CDR3: TGTGCCAGTACCGGAGCCCGGGACAGAGGAGAAAAACTGTTTTTT. This gives the protein CASTGARDRGEKLFF.

The CDR3 spells CASSWTAGGGSTDTQYF. CDR3 sequence (DNA): TGCGCCAGCAGCTGGACCGCTGGCGGAGGTAGCACAGATACGCAGTATTTT. The chain recombines TRBV5-1 with TRBJ2-3, with D possibly being TRBD2 (5 bases). V lost 3 bases, J lost 0 bases, and 17 bases lay in between. The V gene's germline CDR1 is SGHRS and CDR2 YFSETQ. This CDR3 has 17 amino acids.

The gene calls are TRBV29-1 and TRBJ2-1; 8 bases align to TRBD1. V gave up 7 bases and J gave up 8 bases; unmatched junction bases: 10. This CDR3 contains 13 residues. The germline V gene has CDR1 SQVTM and CDR2 ANQGSEA. The CDR3 DNA reads TGCAGCGATCGGGACAGGTCTAGAGATGAGCAGTTCTTC. The encoded protein is CSDRDRSRDEQFF.

The chain is built from TRBV2 and TRBJ1-2; unclear D gene. V lost 6 bases and J 0 bases, leaving 5 bases between the germline ends. Germline CDR1 is SNHLY and CDR2 is FYNNEI. This CDR3 has 12 residues. For the CDR3, the DNA is TGTGCCAGCAGCGGAGCTAACTATGGCTACACCTTC. Translating it yields CASSGANYGYTF.

The chain couples TRBV19 to TRBJ1-1; weak D call: TRBD1 (5 bases). With 11 bases removed from V and 1 base from J, the gap between germline ends came to 14 bases. The CDR3 length is 13 residues. Germline V gene sequence: CDR1 LNHDA, CDR2 SQIVND (reference sequence). CDR3 sequence reads: CASKQEPNTEAFF. In DNA form, the CDR3 reads TGTGCCTCAAAACAGGAGCCGAACACTGAAGCTTTCTTT.

The gene calls are TRBV30 and TRBJ1-4; 9 nucleotides match TRBD1. The CDR3 is 14 amino acids. CDR1 and CDR2 (germline): GTSNPN, SVGIG (reference sequence). J gave up 8 bases and V 4 bases, and 8 bases lay outside the gene matches. The CDR3: CAWTLGTGSEKLFF. The CDR3 coding sequence is TGTGCCTGGACCCTCGGGACAGGGAGCGAAAAACTGTTTTTT.

The V gene is TRBV7-8, the J gene TRBJ1-1; tentative D call: TRBD1 (5 bases). Germline V gives CDR1 SGHVS, CDR2 FQNEAQ. The CDR3 is 15 amino acids. V lost 5 bases and J 5 bases, leaving 18 bases between the germline ends. DNA for the CDR3: TGTGCCAGCAGCCTCAGGGTAGGGTCTATGACTGAAGCTTTCTTT. Protein sequence: CASSLRVGSMTEAFF.